This TCR beta chain was sequenced during a study of patients and donors after allogeneic stem cell transplantation. The V gene lost 0 bases and the J gene lost 11 bases, with 20 bases spanning the gap. Germline V gives CDR1 SGDLS, CDR2 YYNGEE. This CDR3 has 15 residues. The table lists this clonotype with a few counts. In TCRdb, the RT-PCR reads were re-called with MiXCR into one record per CDR3 protein. Among 800,000 to 1,000,000 distinct CDR3 sequences listed, about a sixth were seen once. The specimen was blood, either unsorted or a sorted T cell fraction (not recorded which). The chain couples TRBV9 to TRBJ1-1; possibly TRBD1 for D (6 bases). The TCR originated in a human donor who was either an allogeneic HSCT recipient or a stem cell or donor lymphocyte infusion donor (not recorded which). It is not recorded whose cells these are; they may come from a transplant donor. CDR3 bases: TGTGCCAGCAGCGTAGCTGAGGTTGGGGGGCAAGGGGCTTTCTTT. It encodes CASSVAEVGGQGAFF.